This is a list of T cell receptor beta chains from one sample in a study of OX40 agonist ivuxolimab in advanced cancers. Libraries were prepared by immunoSEQ multiplex PCR; TCRdb keeps only in-frame clonotypes and omits some of them. The table lists roughly 39 clones. The sample consisted of CD4+ or CD8+ T cells sorted from blood, taken in a trial of the OX40 agonist ivuxolimab. All receptors come from an adult with an advanced solid tumor such as melanoma, head and neck, liver or kidney cancer. Each CDR3 is given with its conserved first and last residue. D genes are given only for firm matches. A clone size is listed for some rows: how often the clone was seen (once, few, many), or a class if it is expanded.

J: TRBJ2-3; D: TRBD2; length: 15; size: .; V: TRBV29-1; DNA: TGCAGCGCTGGGACTAGCGGGGGATACACAGATACGCAGTATTTT; CDR3: CSAGTSGGYTDTQYF
J: TRBJ2-5; D: .; length: 15; size: few; V: TRBV11-3; DNA: TGTGCCAGCAGCTTGGAGGGCCAAGGGCGGGAGACCCAGTACTTC; CDR3: CASSLEGQGRETQYF
J: TRBJ2-3; D: TRBD2; length: 15; size: .; V: TRBV5-1; DNA: TGCGCCAGCAGCCCCGGTAGCGGGGGGGCATATACGCAGTATTTT; CDR3: CASSPGSGGAYTQYF
J: TRBJ1-4; D: .; length: 14; size: .; V: TRBV30; DNA: TGTGCCTGGAGTGTGGGGGGGGTCCGAGAAAAACTGTTTTTT; CDR3: CAWSVGGVREKLFF
J: TRBJ1-1; D: .; length: 15; size: .; V: TRBV5-1; DNA: TGCGCCAGCAGTGAGCTCCGGGGGCTGAACACTGAAGCTTTCTTT; CDR3: CASSELRGLNTEAFF
J: TRBJ1-6; D: .; length: 13; size: .; V: TRBV6-8; DNA: TGTGCCAGCAGTTCTGGGGGCCCTTCACCCCTCCACTTT; CDR3: CASSSGGPSPLHF
J: TRBJ1-1; D: .; length: 14; size: .; V: TRBV5-1; DNA: TGCGCCAGCAGCTTCCCAGGGGAGGACACTGAAGCTTTCTTT; CDR3: CASSFPGEDTEAFF
J: TRBJ2-1; D: .; length: 13; size: once; V: TRBV6-8; DNA: TGTGCCAGCAGCCTGGGGAGGTACAATGAGCAGTTCTTC; CDR3: CASSLGRYNEQFF
J: TRBJ2-6; D: .; length: 19; size: .; V: TRBV6-8; DNA: TGTGCCAGCAGTCCCCTGGGACACCCACGAAATACGGGGGCCAACGTCCTGACTTTC; CDR3: CASSPLGHPRNTGANVLTF
J: TRBJ2-6; D: .; length: 15; size: .; V: TRBV11-3; DNA: TGTGCCAGCCAGCTTGGACAAAGTCGGGCCAACGTCCTGACTTTC; CDR3: CASQLGQSRANVLTF
J: TRBJ2-7; D: .; length: 15; size: .; V: TRBV15; DNA: TGTGCCAGCAGCCAAACCGACATTTTGTCCTACGAGCAGTACTTC; CDR3: CASSQTDILSYEQYF
J: TRBJ2-7; D: .; length: 15; size: .; V: TRBV11-3; DNA: TGTGCCAGCAGCTTGGGGGGAGGTTGGTTCCACGAGCAGTACTTC; CDR3: CASSLGGGWFHEQYF
J: TRBJ1-2; D: TRBD1; length: 16; size: .; V: TRBV11-3; DNA: TGTGCCAGCAGGCCCGAACCAGGGGGGGCGGTCTATGGCTACACCTTC; CDR3: CASRPEPGGAVYGYTF
J: TRBJ2-7; D: TRBD1; length: 15; size: .; V: TRBV6-8; DNA: TGTGCCAGCAGTGCTGAAACAGGGGCCCCTAGCGAGCAGTACTTC; CDR3: CASSAETGAPSEQYF